Listed here are 14 T cell receptor beta chains from one sample, sequenced in a study of blood T cell repertoires in COVID-19. The method was immunoSEQ multiplex PCR; TCRdb's version includes in-frame clones alone and lacks a portion of them. The data contain roughly 280,000 clones, about nine tenths of them singletons. Sequencing input: peripheral blood. Every receptor here comes from a man aged 45-60 years with acute or convalescent COVID-19.

This chain joins TRBV5-4 and TRBJ2-7, with 8 bases matching TRBD2. The CDR3 is made up of 15 amino acids. The trim removed 0 bases at V and 7 bases at J, leaving 9 bases unmatched. Looked up from germline, CDR1 is SGHNT and CDR2 is YYREEE (reference sequence). The CDR3 loop reads CASSLEGLAAEEQYF. The DNA for the CDR3 is TGTGCCAGCAGCTTGGAAGGACTAGCAGCGGAAGAGCAGTACTTC.

The rearrangement joins TRBV6-1 to TRBJ1-2, with 11 bases matching TRBD1. J was trimmed by 8 bases and V by 4 bases; bases with no gene match: 12. Germline CDR1 is MNHNS and CDR2 is SASEGT. CDR3 size: 16 residues. The CDR3 DNA sequence: TGTGCCAGCAGTGCTACAAAAGGACAGGGGGCGGGAGGCTACACCTTC. Its protein product is CASSATKGQGAGGYTF.

This clone was counted a single time. V is TRBV27 and J is TRBJ2-3; a possible D gene is TRBD1 (6 bases). The CDR3 loop spans 15 amino acids. V gave up 5 bases and J gave up 0 bases, with 12 bases separating them. Per germline, CDR1 MNHEY and CDR2 SMNVEV (reference sequence). CDR3 protein: CASSVGTLSTDTQYF. The CDR3 bases are TGTGCCAGCAGTGTAGGGACACTGAGCACAGATACGCAGTATTTT.

The chain uses TRBV9 and TRBJ2-7; tentative D call: TRBD2 (6 bases). CDR1 and CDR2 (germline): SGDLS, YYNGEE. V lost 3 bases, J lost 3 bases, and 19 bases lay in between. The CDR3 has 16 amino acids. The CDR3 DNA follows: TGTGCCAGCAGCGCCGAATCTGGGGGGTCCTACTACGAGCAGTACTTC. This codes for CASSAESGGSYYEQYF.

The chain employs TRBV29-1 and TRBJ1-1, with D perhaps matching TRBD1 (5 bases). The CDR3 loop spans 13 amino acids. CDR1 and CDR2 (germline): SQVTM, ANQGSEA. The V end lost 4 bases, the J end lost 5 bases, and 14 bases lay between the germline ends. The CDR3 here is CSVVRQGGTEAFF. CDR3 DNA: TGCAGCGTTGTCCGGCAGGGAGGTACTGAAGCTTTCTTT.

The chain is built from TRBV5-4 and TRBJ2-7, with TRBD1 as a possible D gene (5 bases). The CDR3 loop spans 13 amino acids. CDR1 and CDR2 from the germline V gene are SGHNT and YYREEE (reference sequence). Trimming removed 3 bases at V and 6 bases at J, with 13 bases between. The CDR3, as DNA: TGTGCCAGCAGCTCCGAAACAGGTGGCGAGCAGTACTTC. Translating it yields CASSSETGGEQYF.

This clone was seen just once. This CDR3 is CASSLQVANTGELFF. CDR3 coding DNA: TGTGCCAGCTCACTACAGGTCGCGAACACCGGGGAGCTGTTTTTT. The genes are TRBV18 and TRBJ2-2; D perhaps matches TRBD1 (5 bases). The germline V gene encodes CDR1 KGHSH and CDR2 LQKENI. Deletions cut 4 bases from V and 0 bases from J, with 9 bases between. The CDR3 is made up of 15 amino acids.

The chain joins TRBV2 to TRBJ1-5, with D maybe TRBD1 (5 bases). The CDR3 is made up of 14 amino acids. Germline CDR1 reads SNHLY; CDR2 reads FYNNEI. V was pared by 4 bases and J by 7 bases, with 14 bases between. The chain's CDR3 is CASSVGPGGQPQHF. The CDR3 nucleotides are TGTGCCAGCAGTGTCGGCCCCGGGGGGCAGCCCCAGCATTTT.

The genes are TRBV7-3 and TRBJ2-2, with 11 bases that match TRBD2. CDR1 SGHTA and CDR2 FQGTGA come from the germline V gene. V trimming: 4 bases; J trimming: 5 bases; junction bases outside the gene matches: 3. The CDR3 sequence is 15 residues long. The CDR3 here is CASSSRLAGTGELFF. The CDR3 region has the DNA TGTGCCAGCAGCTCACGACTAGCGGGGACCGGGGAGCTGTTTTTT. Variable domain in full (rest from reference TRBV7-3 and TRBJ2-2): GAGVSQTPSNKVTEKGKYVELRCDPISGHTALYWYRQSLGQGPEFLIYFQGTGAADDSGLPNDRFFAVRPEGSVSTLKIQRTERGDSAVYLCASSSRLAGTGELFFGEGSRLTVL.

The chain uses TRBV7-2 and TRBJ1-2; D might be TRBD1 (5 bases). Germline lookup yields CDR1 SGHTA and CDR2 FQGNSA. With 6 bases removed from V and 3 bases from J, the gap between germline ends came to 14 bases. CDR3 length equals 14 residues. Written as DNA, the CDR3 is TGTGCCAGCAGTCCACGACAGTTACACTATGGCTACACCTTC. Its translation: CASSPRQLHYGYTF. Full variable domain (missing parts from reference TRBV7-2 and TRBJ1-2): GAGVSQSPSNKVTEKGKDVELRCDPISGHTALYWYRQSLGQGLEFLIYFQGNSAPDKSGLPSDRFSAERTGGSVSTLTIQRTQQEDSAVYLCASSPRQLHYGYTFGSGTRLTVV.

The chain couples TRBV5-1 to TRBJ2-1; D gene ambiguous. Germline V lookup: CDR1 SGHRS, CDR2 YFSETQ. Trimming removed 0 bases from V and 4 bases from J, with 11 bases in between. This CDR3 comprises 15 residues. This CDR3 is CASSLASALYNEQFF. CDR3 DNA sequence: TGCGCCAGCAGCTTGGCTAGTGCACTATACAATGAGCAGTTCTTC.

The V gene is TRBV27, the J gene TRBJ2-1; no clear D. Germline V gene sequence: CDR1 MNHEY, CDR2 SMNVEV (reference sequence). CDR3 length: 15 residues. V lost 4 bases and J lost 6, with 16 bases in between. The CDR3: CASSSTRHSGNEQFF. The CDR3 DNA follows: TGTGCCAGCAGTTCCACTCGCCATAGTGGCAATGAGCAGTTCTTC.

This clone was counted between two and nine times. The rearrangement joins TRBV21-1 to TRBJ2-1; the D call of TRBD1 is as the table states it, not checked on the DNA. TRBV21-1 is assigned pseudogene status. The CDR3 spans 15 residues. In nucleotides, the CDR3 is TGTGCCAGCAGCAAAGCTCGGACAGGTTACAATGAGCAGTTCTTC. Its translation: CASSKARTGYNEQFF.

The V gene is TRBV7-8, the J gene TRBJ1-3; D is undetermined. The V and J ends lost 4 bases and 0 bases respectively, with 13 bases between them. Germline values: CDR1 SGHVS, CDR2 FQNEAQ. The CDR3 consists of 16 residues. The CDR3 nucleotides are TGTGCCAGCAGCTCTCCGGGTTCCAGCTCTGGAAACACCATATATTTT. Encoded protein: CASSSPGSSSGNTIYF.